Listed here are 25 T cell receptor beta chains from one sample, sequenced in a study of cytomegalovirus exposure and HLA in healthy donors. 60 Vbeta and 13 Jbeta primers were used in PCR. Method: immunoSEQ multiplex PCR; TCRdb's copy keeps in-frame clones and lacks some. The profile covers about 140,000 clones, with 70% to 80% appearing a single time and 5% to 5.5% taken by the ten largest. Sequencing used PBMCs. The source of these receptors is a male donor in good health and CMV-seronegative.

The chain employs TRBV30 and TRBJ2-5; the match to TRBD2 covers 8 bases. Germline V gene data show CDR1 as GTSNPN and CDR2 as SVGIG (reference sequence). With 0 bases clipped from V and 1 base from J, the junction kept 4 bases outside the gene matches. This CDR3 contains 15 residues. CDR3 protein: CAWSVRGGLQETQYF. As DNA, the CDR3 is TGTGCCTGGAGTGTACGGGGGGGACTCCAAGAGACCCAGTACTTC.

This clone appeared a few times. This chain connects TRBV7-9 to TRBJ2-3; TRBD2 matches 12 bases. Per the germline V gene, CDR1 is SEHNR and CDR2 is FQNEAQ (reference sequence). The CDR3 runs 17 residues. Trimming took 4 bases from V and 4 from J; bases not matched to a gene: 9. CDR3 residues: CASSSGLAGSVADTQYF. The CDR3 bases are TGTGCCAGCAGCTCTGGACTAGCGGGGTCGGTGGCAGATACGCAGTATTTT.

The chain recombines TRBV7-9 with TRBJ2-3; a weak D match, TRBD1 (5 bases). Germline CDR1 and CDR2: SEHNR and FQNEAQ (reference sequence). The length of the CDR3 is 14 residues. V lost 2 bases and J 6 bases, leaving 12 bases between the germline ends. CDR3 bases: TGTGCCAGCAGCTTACAAGGGGTCCCCGATACGCAGTATTTT. This codes for CASSLQGVPDTQYF.

This chain joins TRBV11-2 and TRBJ2-3, with 8 bases identical to TRBD2. The germline V gene has CDR1 SGHAT and CDR2 FQNNGV. This CDR3 contains 16 residues. Trimming took 5 bases from V and 5 from J; bases not matched to a gene: 12. The CDR3: CASSLQAGAGLDTQYF. The DNA for the CDR3 is TGTGCCAGCAGCCTACAAGCGGGGGCTGGTTTAGATACGCAGTATTTT.

The table lists this clone with a few counts. V and J are TRBV6-5 and TRBJ1-6; 9 bases align to TRBD1. This CDR3 is built from 14 residues. CDR1 and CDR2 from the germline V gene are MNHEY and SVGAGI. With V trimmed by 6 bases and J by 10 bases, 7 bases remained unmatched. In DNA, the CDR3 is TGTGCCAGCAGCTTGGGACAGGGATCCTCACCCCTCCACTTT. Translated, it gives CASSLGQGSSPLHF.

The chain links TRBV18 to TRBJ2-1, with 10 bases that match TRBD1. V lost 3 bases to trimming and J lost 6 bases; unmatched junction nucleotides: 14. This CDR3 is built from 18 residues. Germline V lookup: CDR1 KGHSH, CDR2 LQKENI. As DNA, the CDR3 is TGTGCCAGCTCACCTCGGGACAGGGGACTAATCGGGACCAATGAGCAGTTCTTC. This encodes CASSPRDRGLIGTNEQFF.

This chain uses TRBV30 with TRBJ1-4; maybe TRBD1 (6 bases). CDR1 and CDR2 from the germline V gene are GTSNPN and SVGIG (reference sequence). V was shortened by 4 bases and J by 6 bases, with 9 bases between the two germline ends. This CDR3 is 12 amino acids long. CDR3 bases: TGTGCCTGGACAGGGGATGATGAAAAACTGTTTTTT. The encoded protein is CAWTGDDEKLFF.

This chain joins TRBV5-1 and TRBJ2-5; 7 bases match TRBD1. Looked up from germline, CDR1 is SGHRS and CDR2 is YFSETQ. CDR3 length: 15 residues. The J segment lost 3 bases and the V segment lost 2 bases, leaving 7 bases of the junction unmatched. CDR3 sequence reads: CASSLSPGQKETQYF. CDR3 DNA sequence: TGCGCCAGCAGCTTATCTCCGGGACAGAAAGAGACCCAGTACTTC.

The V and J genes are TRBV13 and TRBJ1-1; 9 nucleotides align to TRBD1. There are 15 residues in the CDR3. The trim removed 5 bases at V and 4 bases at J, leaving 8 bases unmatched. CDR1 is PRHDT and CDR2 is FYEKMQ in the germline V gene (reference sequence). The DNA for the CDR3 is TGTGCCAGCAGCCTCTCGACAGGGGGTCTCACTGAAGCTTTCTTT. Translating it yields CASSLSTGGLTEAFF.

This clone was seen a handful of times. The chain employs TRBV7-5 and TRBJ1-1. TRBV7-5 represents a pseudogene. The CDR3 runs to 11 residues. The CDR3 DNA reads TGTGTCGCGAGTTACTGCACTGAAGCTTTCTTT. This encodes CVASYCTEAFF.

The rearrangement uses TRBV7-2 and TRBJ1-2; TRBD1 aligns across 7 bases. Per the germline V gene, CDR1 is SGHTA and CDR2 is FQGNSA. There are 15 residues in the CDR3. V lost 5 bases to trimming and J lost 4 bases; unmatched junction nucleotides: 10. The chain's CDR3 is CASSRGVQGIYGYTF. The CDR3 bases are TGTGCCAGCAGCAGAGGGGTACAGGGGATCTATGGCTACACCTTC.

This clone has only a few counts. The CDR3 is CASSPGTVNYGYTF. In DNA, the CDR3 is TGTGCCAGCAGCCCCGGGACAGTGAACTATGGCTACACCTTC. The V and J genes are TRBV14 and TRBJ1-2; 7 bases match TRBD1. J was trimmed by 2 bases and V by 4 bases; bases with no gene match: 4. The CDR3 has 14 residues. Germline V lookup: CDR1 SGHDN, CDR2 FVKESK.

This clone turned up a few times. The chain has TRBV5-8 and TRBJ1-2, with no clear D. V was trimmed by 1 base and J by 4 bases, leaving 14 bases between them. This CDR3 is built from 15 residues. Per the germline V gene, CDR1 is SGHTS and CDR2 is YDEGEE. Here the CDR3 reads CASSLSQVMSYGYTF. For the CDR3, the DNA is TGTGCCAGCAGCTTGAGTCAGGTTATGAGCTATGGCTACACCTTC.

This clone has only a few counts. This chain uses TRBV5-6 with TRBJ1-6; 9 positions agree with TRBD1. Trimming cost V 0 bases and J 8 bases; bases outside gene matches: 3. This CDR3 contains 15 residues. Germline V gene data show CDR1 as SGHDT and CDR2 as YYEEEE. CDR3 coding DNA: TGTGCCAGCAGCTTGGCACAGGGGGCTTATTCACCCCTCCACTTT. It translates to CASSLAQGAYSPLHF. Based on the CDR3 plus reference TRBV5-6 and TRBJ1-6, the full variable domain is DAGVTQSPTHLIKTRGQQVTLRCSPKSGHDTVSWYQQALGQGPQFIFQYYEEEERQRGNFPDRFSGHQFPNYSSELNVNALLLGDSALYLCASSLAQGAYSPLHFGNGTRLTVT.

The chain carries TRBV7-9 and TRBJ1-6, with D maybe TRBD1 (6 bases). Trimming pared 4 bases from V and 2 bases from J, leaving 9 bases between. This CDR3 spans 15 amino acids. The germline V gene encodes CDR1 SEHNR and CDR2 FQNEAQ (reference sequence). CDR3 nucleotide sequence: TGTGCCAGCAGCTCACAGGGCACCTATAATTCACCCCTCCACTTT. It yields the protein CASSSQGTYNSPLHF.

The chain employs TRBV30 and TRBJ1-6, with 9 bases fitting TRBD1. Germline loops: CDR1 GTSNPN, CDR2 SVGIG (reference sequence). The CDR3 is 14 residues long. The V gene end was trimmed by 3 bases and the J gene end by 13 bases; junction bases not matched to a gene: 10. DNA for the CDR3: TGTGCCTGGAGCCCGGGACAGGGATTTGTGCCCCTCCACTTT. It encodes CAWSPGQGFVPLHF.

The chain has TRBV10-3 and TRBJ1-4; 7 bases fit TRBD1. Per the germline V gene, CDR1 is ENHRY and CDR2 is SYGVKD. V trimming: 6 bases; J trimming: 8 bases; junction bases outside the gene matches: 6. The CDR3 length is 13 residues. The CDR3 loop is CAIRGTGAEKLFF. The CDR3 DNA follows: TGTGCCATCAGAGGTACAGGGGCCGAAAAACTGTTTTTT.

V and J are TRBV4-1 and TRBJ1-3; the D is unclear. V dropped 0 bases and J dropped 4 bases, with 16 bases sitting between them. This CDR3 region has 17 residues. The germline V gene has CDR1 MGHRA and CDR2 YSYEKL. The CDR3 DNA is TGCGCCAGCAGCCAAGAGTCTTTCCTAGGTAGGGGAAACACCATATATTTT. This codes for CASSQESFLGRGNTIYF.

This clone has just one count. This chain joins TRBV6-1 and TRBJ2-4; D is perhaps TRBD2 (5 bases). Germline values: CDR1 MNHNS, CDR2 SASEGT. V was cut by 3 bases and J by 0 bases, with 12 bases left in between. The CDR3 has 16 amino acids. The CDR3: CASSDSAGRAKNIQYF. The DNA for the CDR3 is TGTGCCAGCAGTGATTCCGCGGGTAGAGCCAAAAACATTCAGTACTTC.

V is TRBV2 and J is TRBJ2-7, with 8 bases fitting TRBD1. Germline lookup yields CDR1 SNHLY and CDR2 FYNNEI. This CDR3 is 14 amino acids long. Unmatched junction bases numbered 7, after V lost 6 bases and J lost 3 bases. CDR3 coding DNA: TGTGCCAGCAGGAATAGACAGGGGTACTACGAGCAGTACTTC. Amino acid sequence: CASRNRQGYYEQYF.

CDR3 bases: TGTGCCAGCAACGGACAGGCTAATCAGCCCCAGCATTTT. Amino acid sequence: CASNGQANQPQHF. The rearrangement links TRBV6-5 to TRBJ1-5; 7 nucleotides agree with TRBD1. CDR3 size: 13 residues. CDR1 and CDR2 (germline): MNHEY, SVGAGI. J lost 4 bases, V lost 7 bases, and 4 bases had no gene match.

The chain employs TRBV9 and TRBJ2-7; TRBD2 agrees at 14 bases. J was trimmed by 4 bases and V by 3 bases; bases with no gene match: 6. This CDR3 comprises 16 residues. CDR1 and CDR2 (germline): SGDLS, YYNGEE. The DNA of the CDR3 is TGTGCCAGCAGCGCGACTAGCGGGGGGGCCGGGTACGAGCAGTACTTC. This sequence encodes CASSATSGGAGYEQYF.

The chain combines TRBV9 with TRBJ2-7, with D tentatively TRBD1 (5 bases). The CDR3 loop spans 14 amino acids. Germline CDR1 and CDR2: SGDLS and YYNGEE. V lost 0 bases to trimming and J lost 6 bases, with 13 bases between them. The CDR3 spells CASSVGGANTEQYF. DNA of the CDR3: TGTGCCAGCAGCGTAGGTGGGGCTAACACCGAGCAGTACTTC.

The genes are TRBV25-1 and TRBJ1-3; no firm D call. Germline V gene data show CDR1 as MGHDK and CDR2 as SYGVNS. The CDR3 consists of 16 residues. V shed 2 bases and J shed 0 bases, with 11 bases lying between them. CDR3 sequence reads: CASSETGGLSGNTIYF. CDR3 coding DNA: TGTGCCAGCAGTGAAACCGGCGGGCTCTCTGGAAACACCATATATTTT.

The rearrangement uses TRBV9 and TRBJ1-1; 9 positions agree with TRBD1. The CDR3 has 18 amino acids. The V and J ends lost 0 bases and 0 bases, in that order; junction bases with no gene match: 9. The germline CDR1 and CDR2 sequences are SGDLS and YYNGEE. CDR3 sequence reads: CASSVGMAGQGLNTEAFF. CDR3 sequence (DNA): TGTGCCAGCAGCGTAGGAATGGCCGGACAGGGGTTGAACACTGAAGCTTTCTTT.